This T cell receptor (beta chain) is drawn from a study of T cell responses to AZD1222 COVID-19 vaccine. The study's findings and limits: Clonal diversity was possibly underestimated; the donors were predominantly white British and more often female.

Per the germline V gene, CDR1 is SGHRS and CDR2 is YFSETQ. J lost 3 bases, V lost 4 bases, and 9 bases had no gene match. This CDR3 is built from 15 residues. As to this clone: Antigen unknown.

TCRdb's table, derived via immunoSEQ multiplex PCR, lists solely in-frame clones and lacks some. The sample shows roughly 150,000 clones, over 85% of them seen only once. The starting material was peripheral blood, obtained on day 0 of AZD1222 vaccination. The chain recombines TRBV5-1 with TRBJ2-7; 8 bases match TRBD2. The TCR comes from an adult in good health. CDR3 sequence (DNA): TGCGCCAGCAGCACGTCGGGAGGGGGTGACTACGAGCAGTACTTC. This codes for CASSTSGGGDYEQYF. Looking up the rest from reference TRBV5-1 and TRBJ2-7 gives the full variable domain: KAGVTQTPRYLIKTRGQQVTLSCSPISGHRSVSWYQQTPGQGLQFLFEYFSETQRNKGNFPGRFSGRQFSNSRSEMNVSTLELGDSALYLCASSTSGGGDYEQYFGPGTRLTVT.